This TCR beta chain comes out of a study of CD8 T cells in ankylosing spondylitis. Via MiXCR, TCRdb re-called the 5' RACE reads, giving one row per CDR3 protein. Among 450,000 to 550,000 distinct CDR3 sequences listed, 5.3% were seen once. The ends were cut back, 2 bases at V and 1 base at J, with 8 bases in the middle. Germline V gene lookup returns CDR1 MDHEN and CDR2 SYDVKM. The CDR3 has 14 residues. Study-wide results and limits: A TCR beta motif made of fewer than ten highly homologous variants seemed typical of ankylosing spondylitis blood.

This clonotype was counted at least ten times. Its cognate antigen is unknown. The chain is built from TRBV28 and TRBJ1-2, with D tentatively TRBD1 (5 bases). Sequencing used blood, either unsorted or a sorted T cell fraction (not recorded which). The sequence was collected from a male donor with ankylosing spondylitis. CDR3 region: CASSLPQGNYGYTF. CDR3 sequence (DNA): TGTGCCAGCAGTTTACCTCAGGGTAACTATGGCTACACCTTC.